The clone carrying this TCR beta chain was seen a single time. Its antigen remains unidentified. Time point indicated: baseline, week 1 (first vaccination visit). Treatment of the sample: pre-vaccination baseline after standard-of-care therapy. This specimen belongs to a study of a mutant IDH1 vaccine in newly diagnosed glioma. Across the whole study: Of treated patients, 62.5% were men and about 38% women, averaging about 40 years. It was radiotherapy, temozolomide, or both that patients received previously, with most receiving both.

Here immunoSEQ multiplex PCR was the method, and the copy in TCRdb shows in-frame clones only, minus some. This table has around 88,000 clones, roughly 77% appearing once. General study results and limits: Patients mounted vaccine-induced immune responses in 90% to 95% of cases.

The specimen was PBMCs, collected from a glioma patient treated with radiotherapy, temozolomide or both. The origin of this receptor is a man in his forties with glioma.

The CDR3 bases are TGTGCCAGTAACCCGGACAGGGTTAGCAATCAGCCCCAGCATTTT. Translating it yields CASNPDRVSNQPQHF. The chain uses TRBV19 and TRBJ1-5, with TRBD1 matching 8 bases. The length of the CDR3 is 15 residues. With V trimmed by 7 bases and J by 0 bases, 5 bases remained unmatched. The germline CDR1 and CDR2 sequences are LNHDA and SQIVND (reference sequence).